Each of the 19 T cell receptor beta chains below was sequenced from the same sample in a study of blood T cell repertoires in COVID-19. The table came from immunoSEQ multiplex PCR; TCRdb's copy has only in-frame clones and leaves some out. The sample consists of tens of thousands of clones, 70% to 90% of them appearing once. The sample comprised peripheral blood. These receptors were taken from a woman of 80 years or more with acute or convalescent COVID-19.

This clone was seen a handful of times. The genes are TRBV28 and TRBJ1-4; D not resolved. Trimming removed 3 bases from V and 4 bases from J, with 12 bases in between. The germline CDR1 and CDR2 sequences are MDHEN and SYDVKM. The CDR3 runs 15 residues. The CDR3 bases are TGTGCCAGCAGTTTTCGGAGGCTAGGTAATGAAAAACTGTTTTTT. Its translation: CASSFRRLGNEKLFF.

This chain uses TRBV5-4 with TRBJ2-3; 7 bases are shared with TRBD1. J lost 2 bases, V lost 6 bases, and 12 bases had no gene match. The germline gives CDR1 SGHNT, CDR2 YYREEE (reference sequence). The CDR3 consists of 16 residues. The CDR3: CASTRRTGGYTDTQYF. The CDR3 DNA sequence: TGTGCCAGCACACGTAGGACAGGAGGATACACAGATACGCAGTATTTT.

CDR3 coding DNA: TGTGCCAGTAGTATGGGCAGGGAATCCTACAATGAGCAGTTCTTC. It is translated as CASSMGRESYNEQFF. The chain carries TRBV19 and TRBJ2-1; D may be TRBD1 (5 bases). In germline, CDR1 is LNHDA, CDR2 SQIVND (reference sequence). CDR3 length equals 15 residues. With 3 bases removed from V and 1 base from J, the gap between germline ends came to 10 bases.

The genes are TRBV14 and TRBJ2-7, with D unclear. The CDR3 runs to 12 residues. V was cut by 1 base and J by 6 bases, with 7 bases left in between. CDR1 SGHDN and CDR2 FVKESK come from the germline V gene. CDR3 loop: CASSQARSEQYF. DNA of the CDR3: TGTGCCAGCAGCCAAGCTCGCAGCGAGCAGTACTTC.

This clone was detected a few times. V usage is TRBV18 and J usage is TRBJ1-2; D is ambiguous. This CDR3 region has 16 residues. Germline CDR1 is KGHSH and CDR2 is LQKENI. V dropped 4 bases and J dropped 7 bases, with 22 bases sitting between them. For the CDR3, the DNA is TGTGCCAGCTCACAACTTACCGGGTCTCAGAGTAGTGGCTACACCTTC. Its translation is CASSQLTGSQSSGYTF. The complete variable domain, with remaining parts taken from reference TRBV18 and TRBJ1-2, reads NAGVMQNPRHLVRRRGQEARLRCSPMKGHSHVYWYRQLPEEGLKFMVYLQKENIIDESGMPKERFSAEFPKEGPSILRIQQVVRGDSAAYFCASSQLTGSQSSGYTFGSGTRLTVV.

J is TRBJ1-5 and V is TRBV5-8, with D possibly TRBD1 on 6 matching bases. CDR1 is SGHTS and CDR2 is YDEGEE in the germline V gene. The CDR3 sequence is 16 residues long. V was cut by 4 bases and J by 3 bases, with 17 bases left in between. Here the CDR3 DNA reads TGTGCCAGCAGCGTGCGGGGGCATCGGACCAATCAGCCCCAGCATTTT. It specifies CASSVRGHRTNQPQHF. Looking up the rest from reference TRBV5-8 and TRBJ1-5 gives the full variable domain: EAGVTQSPTHLIKTRGQQATLRCSPISGHTSVYWYQQALGLGLQFLLWYDEGEERNRGNFPPRFSGRQFPNYSSELNVNALELEDSALYLCASSVRGHRTNQPQHFGDGTRLSIL.

This sequence joins TRBV29-1 and TRBJ1-2, with D uncertain. The ends were cut back, 4 bases at V and 0 bases at J, with 15 bases in the middle. The CDR3 length is 15 residues. Germline loops: CDR1 SQVTM, CDR2 ANQGSEA. Here the CDR3 DNA reads TGCAGCGTTGTGGCCCACACCAATACTAACTATGGCTACACCTTC. This gives the protein CSVVAHTNTNYGYTF.

The chain employs TRBV7-9 and TRBJ1-2; TRBD1 matches at 11 bases. V lost 3 bases, J lost 7 bases, and 4 bases stayed unmatched. This CDR3 region has 14 residues. The germline CDR1 and CDR2 sequences are SEHNR and FQNEAQ (reference sequence). The CDR3 reads CASSFSGTGGGYTF. Here the CDR3 DNA reads TGTGCCAGCAGCTTCTCCGGGACAGGGGGTGGCTACACCTTC.

The chain is built from TRBV2 and TRBJ2-7; 9 positions match TRBD2. With 10 bases clipped from V and 6 bases from J, the junction kept 13 bases outside the gene matches. Germline V gene lookup returns CDR1 SNHLY and CDR2 FYNNEI. The CDR3 totals 14 residues. The CDR3 loop is CATTSERGAIEQYF. In nucleotides, the CDR3 is TGTGCCACGACCTCGGAGCGGGGGGCTATCGAGCAGTACTTC.

This clone was detected a few times. The chain combines TRBV25-1 with TRBJ2-7; 10 nucleotides align to TRBD1. The CDR3 has 15 amino acids. J gave up 2 bases and V 6 bases, and 7 bases lay outside the gene matches. CDR1 is MGHDK, CDR2 SYGVNS, per germline. The CDR3 bases are TGTGCCAGCAGCCAGGGGACAGGGGCCCCCTACGAGCAGTACTTC. Encoded protein: CASSQGTGAPYEQYF.

The V and J genes are TRBV7-3 and TRBJ2-2; 10 positions agree with TRBD1. The germline V gene encodes CDR1 SGHTA and CDR2 FQGTGA. V shed 5 bases, J shed 7 bases, and the junction held 13 bases outside the gene matches. This CDR3 has 17 residues. CDR3 DNA sequence: TGTGCCAGCAGCGCCGGGCGGGACAGGGGAATTGGCGGGGAGCTGTTTTTT. It yields the protein CASSAGRDRGIGGELFF.

This chain uses TRBV29-1 with TRBJ2-1, with 7 bases lining up with TRBD2. The CDR3 totals 14 residues. J gave up 1 base and V 3 bases, and 3 bases lay outside the gene matches. The germline CDR1 and CDR2 sequences are SQVTM and ANQGSEA. CDR3: CSVERGRSYNEQFF. The CDR3 bases are TGCAGCGTTGAGCGGGGGAGGTCCTACAATGAGCAGTTCTTC.

The J gene is TRBJ2-4, the V gene TRBV29-1; TRBD2 is a possible D gene (7 bases). From germline, CDR1 is SQVTM and CDR2 ANQGSEA. Trimming left V 7 bases short and J 2 bases short, with 15 bases between. The CDR3 consists of 14 residues. This CDR3 is CSGKGGDSKNIQYF. The CDR3 DNA sequence: TGCAGCGGTAAAGGGGGGGATTCCAAAAACATTCAGTACTTC.

This chain connects TRBV28 to TRBJ2-7; tentative D call: TRBD2 (6 bases). The V and J ends lost 6 bases and 2 bases respectively, with 11 bases between them. Germline CDR1 reads MDHEN; CDR2 reads SYDVKM. CDR3 length equals 13 residues. The DNA of the CDR3 is TGTGCCAGCAGGCCACCGGGGGCCTACGAGCAGTACTTC. It translates to CASRPPGAYEQYF.

Notes on this clone: This same CDR3 is encoded by further DNA sequences in the sample. The chain uses TRBV5-1 and TRBJ1-6; tentatively, D is TRBD1 (5 bases). V lost 0 bases, J lost 10 bases, and 8 bases lay in between. CDR1 and CDR2 (germline): SGHRS, YFSETQ. This CDR3 has 13 residues. In DNA, the CDR3 is TGCGCCAGCAGCTTGGCAGGGTACTCACCCCTCCACTTT. It encodes CASSLAGYSPLHF.

This clone was seen only once. V usage is TRBV3-1 (or the pseudogene TRBV3-2) and J usage is TRBJ2-5; weak D call: TRBD2 (7 bases). CDR1 and CDR2 from the germline V gene are LGHDT and YNNKEL (reference sequence). The CDR3 runs 16 residues. The V end lost 0 bases, the J end lost 4 bases, and 15 bases lay between the germline ends. The CDR3 coding sequence is TGTGCCAGCAGCCAAGATAGGGGGGGAGCCACAGAGACCCAGTACTTC. This gives the protein CASSQDRGGATETQYF.

The J gene is TRBJ2-1, the V gene TRBV6-5; TRBD1 aligns across 7 bases. Per germline, CDR1 MNHEY and CDR2 SVGAGI. J lost 3 bases, V lost 5 bases, and 7 bases had no gene match. This CDR3 is built from 15 residues. For the CDR3, the DNA is TGTGCCAGCAGTAGGGGGCCGAGGGACTACAATGAGCAGTTCTTC. It yields the protein CASSRGPRDYNEQFF.

This clone has just a few counts. The rearrangement links TRBV6-2 or TRBV6-3 to TRBJ2-3, with D possibly being TRBD2 (5 bases). Germline V CDR1 and CDR2: MNHEY, SVGEGT. There are 13 residues in the CDR3. V shed 7 bases and J shed 1 base, with 9 bases lying between them. CDR3 sequence: CASNPGGTDTQYF. The CDR3 bases are TGTGCCAGCAACCCCGGGGGCACAGATACGCAGTATTTT.

The V gene is TRBV5-4, the J gene TRBJ1-1; D possibly corresponds to TRBD1 (6 bases). Germline CDR1 reads SGHNT; CDR2 reads YYREEE (reference sequence). The CDR3 has 14 amino acids. Trimming stripped 4 bases from V and 1 base from J, with 11 bases between. The CDR3 nucleotides read TGTGCCAGCAGCCGACAGGCTACGAACACTGAAGCTTTCTTT. This codes for CASSRQATNTEAFF.